These 20 T cell receptor beta chains originate from one sample sequenced in a study of CD8+CD57+ T cells in acquired aplastic anemia. Whoever was chosen for sequencing had shown CD8+CD57+ cell expansion by flow cytometry. Genomic DNA provided the template from which TCR beta VDJ and CDR3 profiles were obtained. MiXCR, run by TCRdb on the reads, gives a single entry per CDR3 protein. The repertoire consists of approximately 150,000 distinct CDR3 sequences, with around half occurring once and the leading ten covering 3.2%. The material sequenced was sorted CD4+, CD8+, or CD8+CD57+ T cells (not recorded which) from PBMCs. The receptors stem from a human donor with aplastic anemia.

Remarks on this clonotype: A much larger clone sits a single nucleotide away, making a read error possible. The CDR3 bases are TGTGCCCGCAGTTACGGTTCGACAGGGGGGTATGGCTACACCTTC. As protein: CARSYGSTGGYGYTF. The rearrangement joins TRBV6-2 or TRBV6-3 to TRBJ1-2; TRBD1 matches 9 bases. Germline V gives CDR1 MNHEY, CDR2 SVGEGT. The CDR3 covers 15 residues.

This clonotype was seen at least ten times. The chain couples TRBV29-1 to TRBJ1-2; TRBD1 agrees at 7 bases. This CDR3 is 11 amino acids long. With 5 bases clipped from V and 8 bases from J, the junction kept 5 bases outside the gene matches. The germline gives CDR1 SQVTM, CDR2 ANQGSEA. CDR3 in DNA: TGCAGCGTTTGGACAGGAGAAGGCTACACCTTC. It yields the protein CSVWTGEGYTF.

The V gene is TRBV7-9, the J gene TRBJ1-2; D ambiguous. Trimming stripped 6 bases from V and 2 bases from J, with 10 bases between. The CDR3 runs to 13 residues. Germline CDR1 SEHNR, CDR2 FQNEAQ (reference sequence). The CDR3 DNA reads as TGTGCCAGCAGTCCCTCCGGAAACTATGGCTACACCTTC. Protein sequence: CASSPSGNYGYTF.

V usage is TRBV2 and J usage is TRBJ1-5; 8 bases fit TRBD1. The ends lost 6 bases at V and 7 bases at J; junction bases unmatched: 5. This CDR3 is built from 13 residues. Germline V lookup: CDR1 SNHLY, CDR2 FYNNEI. The CDR3 DNA is TGTGCCAGCAGATTTCAGGGGGCCCAGCCCCAGCATTTT. Protein sequence: CASRFQGAQPQHF.

The CDR3 spells CSVELADTQYF. The CDR3 DNA is TGCAGCGTTGAACTAGCCGATACGCAGTATTTT. This chain links TRBV29-1 with TRBJ2-3; TRBD2 is a possible D gene (5 bases). The CDR3 extends over 11 amino acids. V lost 2 bases and J 6 bases, leaving 6 bases between the germline ends. Germline V gives CDR1 SQVTM, CDR2 ANQGSEA.

J is TRBJ2-1 and V is TRBV20-1; D is uncertain. The V end lost 3 bases, the J end lost 3 bases, and 12 bases lay between the germline ends. Germline V gene sequence: CDR1 DFQATT, CDR2 SNEGSKA (reference sequence). The CDR3 loop spans 14 amino acids. DNA for the CDR3: TGCAGTGCTAGTGCCAGCCTCGTCTACAATGAGCAGTTCTTC. This codes for CSASASLVYNEQFF.

This clonotype was seen repeatedly, ten times or more. This sequence joins TRBV20-1 and TRBJ2-7, with D perhaps TRBD1 (5 bases). From germline, CDR1 is DFQATT and CDR2 SNEGSKA (reference sequence). This CDR3 has 12 residues. The ends were cut back, 5 bases at V and 3 bases at J, with 11 bases in the middle. CDR3 coding DNA: TGCAGTGCTTTGCGCAGGGACTACGAGCAGTACTTC. Protein sequence: CSALRRDYEQYF.

This chain joins TRBV20-1 and TRBJ1-2; 10 nucleotides line up with TRBD1. Germline loops: CDR1 DFQATT, CDR2 SNEGSKA (reference sequence). The CDR3 is 15 amino acids. V was clipped by 2 bases and J by 7 bases; unmatched bases: 10. The CDR3 loop is CSARNSGQGGSGYTF. In DNA, the CDR3 is TGCAGTGCTAGAAACAGCGGACAGGGGGGGAGTGGCTACACCTTC.

The chain recombines TRBV24-1 with TRBJ2-1; 11 bases fit TRBD2. V was clipped by 1 base and J by 8 bases; unmatched bases: 3. CDR3 length: 15 residues. Germline values: CDR1 KGHDR, CDR2 SFDVKD. This CDR3 reads CATSDFSGRAYEQFF. In DNA form, the CDR3 reads TGTGCCACCAGTGATTTTAGCGGGAGGGCCTATGAGCAGTTCTTC.

This clonotype was recorded only once. This chain joins TRBV29-1 and TRBJ1-3; no definite D call. Trimming shortened V by 7 bases and J by 0 bases, and 4 bases separated the two germline ends. The germline CDR1 and CDR2 sequences are SQVTM and ANQGSEA. This CDR3 comprises 11 residues. The CDR3 spells CSAASGNTIYF. In DNA, the CDR3 is TGCAGCGCCGCCTCTGGAAACACCATATATTTT.

The gene calls are TRBV15 and TRBJ2-5; D remains unclear. CDR1 is LNHNV, CDR2 YYDKDF, per germline (reference sequence). V gave up 0 bases and J gave up 1 base, with 0 bases separating them. The CDR3 sequence is 12 residues long. CDR3 loop: CATSRDQETQYF. CDR3 nucleotides: TGTGCCACCAGCAGAGACCAAGAGACCCAGTACTTC.

In its sample, this clonotype was seen a few times. The gene calls are TRBV7-9 and TRBJ2-5; 11 bases map to TRBD2. Germline-derived CDR1 and CDR2 are SEHNR and FQNEAQ (reference sequence). The CDR3 sequence is 14 residues long. V was pared by 4 bases and J by 5 bases, with 3 bases of the junction left unmatched. The CDR3 spells CASSSSGGRETQYF. CDR3 DNA sequence: TGTGCCAGCAGCTCTAGCGGGGGGCGGGAGACCCAGTACTTC.

This clonotype came up many times. The chain couples TRBV12-3 or TRBV12-4 to TRBJ2-5; D not certain. The CDR3 has 13 amino acids. Trimming pared 3 bases from V and 4 bases from J, leaving 9 bases between. The CDR3 coding sequence is TGTGCCAGCAGTTTTCGAAGCACAGAGACCCAGTACTTC. It is translated as CASSFRSTETQYF.

This chain connects TRBV20-1 to TRBJ2-5; TRBD2 matches 7 bases. The trim removed 6 bases at V and 3 bases at J, leaving 7 bases unmatched. CDR1 is DFQATT, CDR2 SNEGSKA, per germline (reference sequence). This CDR3 comprises 13 residues. CDR3 nucleotide sequence: TGCAGTGCCGGGGGAGGGGAAAAAGAGACCCAGTACTTC. Translated, it gives CSAGGGEKETQYF.

The rearrangement joins TRBV7-6 to TRBJ1-6; 9 nucleotides align to TRBD1. The germline CDR1 and CDR2 sequences are SGHVS and FNYEAQ. V trimming: 3 bases; J trimming: 8 bases; junction bases outside the gene matches: 8. The CDR3 has 16 residues. CDR3 loop: CASSFTPDRGDSPLHF. The CDR3 nucleotides are TGTGCCAGCAGCTTTACCCCGGACAGGGGAGATTCACCCCTCCACTTT.

The genes are TRBV10-3 and TRBJ2-2; D remains ambiguous. Germline loops: CDR1 ENHRY, CDR2 SYGVKD. V was trimmed by 10 bases and J by 5 bases, leaving 23 bases between them. The CDR3 covers 16 residues. Here the CDR3 reads CASISSQWGDTGELFF. The CDR3 region has the DNA TGTGCCAGCATTTCATCTCAATGGGGTGATACCGGGGAGCTGTTTTTT.

The chain joins TRBV25-1 to TRBJ2-7; 8 bases align to TRBD1. The CDR3 sequence is 16 residues long. Germline-derived CDR1 and CDR2 are MGHDK and SYGVNS. The ends lost 1 base at V and 3 bases at J; junction bases unmatched: 8. The DNA for the CDR3 is TGTGCCAGCAGTGAATTAGGGACAGGAGGATTCTACGAGCAGTACTTC. It translates to CASSELGTGGFYEQYF.

The chain recombines TRBV29-1 with TRBJ2-5, with 9 positions matching TRBD1. Germline V gene lookup returns CDR1 SQVTM and CDR2 ANQGSEA. J was trimmed by 3 bases and V by 5 bases; bases with no gene match: 7. This CDR3 spans 14 amino acids. Here the CDR3 reads CSVLNRDREETQYF. The DNA of the CDR3 is TGCAGCGTTTTAAATAGGGACAGGGAAGAGACCCAGTACTTC. The full variable domain, with the rest looked up from reference TRBV29-1 and TRBJ2-5, is SAVISQKPSRDICQRGTSLTIQCQVDSQVTMMFWYRQQPGQSLTLIATANQGSEATYESGFVIDKFPISRPNLTFSTLTVSNMSPEDSSIYLCSVLNRDREETQYFGPGTRLLVL.

This clonotype occurred many times. The rearrangement links TRBV5-1 to TRBJ2-7; TRBD1 or TRBD2 may be the D gene (5 bases each). There are 13 residues in the CDR3. V gave up 2 bases and J gave up 6 bases, with 12 bases separating them. Germline V gene sequence: CDR1 SGHRS, CDR2 YFSETQ. This CDR3 reads CASSFMRGSEQYF. CDR3 sequence (DNA): TGCGCCAGCAGCTTTATGAGGGGAAGCGAGCAGTACTTC.

The chain carries TRBV2 and TRBJ1-1; tentative D call: TRBD1 (5 bases). The CDR3 consists of 13 residues. Germline CDR1 is SNHLY and CDR2 is FYNNEI. V lost 5 bases and J 8 bases, leaving 15 bases between the germline ends. Written as DNA, the CDR3 is TGTGCCAGCAGTTACCCCGGGACTCCAGAAGCTTTCTTT. Residues: CASSYPGTPEAFF.